Presented here are 27 T cell receptor beta chains from one specimen sequenced in a study of CD8 T cells in Susac syndrome. RNA amounts of about 0.5 to 1 ug underwent reverse transcription with random hexamers. Using its own MiXCR run on the immunoSEQ multiplex PCR reads, TCRdb lists one record per CDR3 protein. The table records about 250,000 distinct CDR3 sequences, roughly 95% of them present only once. The sample was CD4+ T cells from PBMCs. The receptors come from a human donor with multiple sclerosis.

The CDR3 spells CASKEGGPIETQYF. The CDR3 region has the DNA TGTGCCAGCAAGGAGGGGGGGCCGATCGAGACCCAGTACTTC. This chain joins TRBV28 and TRBJ2-5; D possibly corresponds to TRBD2 (7 bases). CDR1 MDHEN and CDR2 SYDVKM come from the germline V gene. With 7 bases removed from V and 5 bases from J, the gap between germline ends came to 17 bases. This CDR3 has 14 residues.

This chain uses TRBV12-3 or TRBV12-4 with TRBJ2-3; TRBD1 matches at 10 bases. The CDR3 has 16 amino acids. The V segment lost 5 bases and the J segment 1 base; nucleotides outside the gene matches: 6. The CDR3 coding sequence is TGTGCCAGCAGTAAAGGACAGGGGGTGGGCACAGATACGCAGTATTTT. Encoded protein: CASSKGQGVGTDTQYF.

The chain joins TRBV6-6 to TRBJ2-6, with a weak D call TRBD1 (5 bases). This CDR3 has 15 residues. The ends were cut back, 7 bases at V and 3 bases at J, with 13 bases in the middle. Germline V gene data show CDR1 as MNHNY and CDR2 as SVGAGI (reference sequence). The CDR3 protein is CASTSSRVGANVLTF. The CDR3 region has the DNA TGTGCCAGCACCTCAAGCAGGGTTGGGGCCAACGTCCTGACTTTC.

This chain uses TRBV30 with TRBJ2-3; D might be TRBD1 or TRBD2, each matching 7 bases. V lost 2 bases, J lost 6 bases, and 21 bases lay in between. CDR1 is GTSNPN and CDR2 is SVGIG in the germline V gene (reference sequence). This CDR3 is 16 amino acids long. In DNA, the CDR3 is TGTGCCTGGAGTATTTTTGGGACAGCGGGGCGGGATACGCAGTATTTT. Its protein is CAWSIFGTAGRDTQYF.

This clonotype appeared once. The chain couples TRBV20-1 to TRBJ1-1; D not certain. V lost 2 bases to trimming and J lost 5 bases, with 15 bases between them. Germline CDR1 reads DFQATT; CDR2 reads SNEGSKA (reference sequence). CDR3 length: 14 residues. For the CDR3, the DNA is TGCAGTGCTAGATCGTGGGCGCCGGGGACTGAAGCTTTCTTT. This sequence encodes CSARSWAPGTEAFF.

J is TRBJ2-7 and V is TRBV29-1, with TRBD1 as a possible D gene (5 bases). This CDR3 is 16 amino acids long. Germline CDR1 is SQVTM and CDR2 is ANQGSEA. V was pared by 4 bases and J by 1 base, with 20 bases between. The CDR3 nucleotides are TGCAGCGTTGGTGGGCAGGGCGGCGGCAGGTCCTACGAGCAGTACTTC. Translating it yields CSVGGQGGGRSYEQYF.

CDR3 amino acids: CAISAASATDTQYF. The CDR3 DNA follows: TGTGCCATCAGTGCGGCTAGCGCCACAGATACGCAGTATTTT. This chain uses TRBV10-3 with TRBJ2-3; a weak D match, TRBD2 (6 bases). Germline V gene sequence: CDR1 ENHRY, CDR2 SYGVKD. The CDR3 is 14 amino acids. V lost 4 bases, J lost 2 bases, and 10 bases lay in between.

V gene TRBV7-9 combines with J gene TRBJ2-5; 13 bases line up with TRBD2. CDR3 length: 18 amino acids. Trimming at V came to 5 bases and at J to 1 base, leaving 10 bases not matched to a gene. Germline assignment: CDR1 SEHNR and CDR2 FQNEAQ (reference sequence). CDR3 bases: TGTGCCAGCAGCCCAATGCGTAGACTAGCGGGGGGCCAAGAGACCCAGTACTTC. Translation gives CASSPMRRLAGGQETQYF. Using reference TRBV7-9 and TRBJ2-5 for the parts outside the CDR3, the full variable domain is DTGVSQNPRHKITKRGQNVTFRCDPISEHNRLYWYRQTLGQGPEFLTYFQNEAQLEKSRLLSDRFSAERPKGSFSTLEIQRTEQGDSAMYLCASSPMRRLAGGQETQYFGPGTRLLVL.

This clonotype occurred once. The genes are TRBV19 and TRBJ2-5; tentative D call: TRBD2 (5 bases). Germline loops: CDR1 LNHDA, CDR2 SQIVND (reference sequence). V was cut by 5 bases and J by 5 bases, with 18 bases left in between. The CDR3 contains 15 residues. CDR3 in DNA: TGTGCCAGTAGTGCGCGGACTGACCCGGGGGAGACCCAGTACTTC. Encoded protein: CASSARTDPGETQYF. Variable domain in full (rest from reference TRBV19 and TRBJ2-5): DGGITQSPKYLFRKEGQNVTLSCEQNLNHDAMYWYRQDPGQGLRLIYYSQIVNDFQKGDIAEGYSVSREKKESFPLTVTSAQKNPTAFYLCASSARTDPGETQYFGPGTRLLVL.

This sequence joins TRBV4-1 and TRBJ1-1, with 8 bases identical to TRBD1. Germline lookup yields CDR1 MGHRA and CDR2 YSYEKL. Trimming at V came to 1 base and at J to 11 bases, leaving 9 bases not matched to a gene. This CDR3 is 14 amino acids long. This CDR3 is CASSQVGRRTGAFF. The CDR3 nucleotides are TGCGCCAGCAGCCAAGTCGGTAGGAGGACAGGGGCTTTCTTT.

This rearrangement joins TRBV29-1 to TRBJ1-1; D is uncertain. Germline CDR1 reads SQVTM; CDR2 reads ANQGSEA. The CDR3 contains 11 residues. The V end lost 4 bases, the J end lost 1 base, and 4 bases lay between the germline ends. CDR3 amino acids: CSVGTNTEAFF. The DNA of the CDR3 is TGCAGCGTTGGCACGAACACTGAAGCTTTCTTT.

The chain couples TRBV10-2 to TRBJ1-1; 7 nucleotides align to TRBD1. Germline V gene sequence: CDR1 WSHSY, CDR2 SAAADI. V lost 4 bases and J lost 1; bases outside the gene matches: 3. CDR3 length: 14 residues. This CDR3 reads CASSGQGPNTEAFF. The DNA for the CDR3 is TGCGCCAGCAGTGGACAGGGCCCGAACACTGAAGCTTTCTTT.

The count of this clonotype is one. This chain uses TRBV18 with TRBJ2-6; D is ambiguous. The CDR3 has 15 amino acids. From germline, CDR1 is KGHSH and CDR2 LQKENI. Trimming left V 3 bases short and J 2 bases short, with 8 bases between. The CDR3 nucleotides are TGTGCCAGCTCACCCGGCCTGGCTGGGGCCAACGTCCTGACTTTC. As protein: CASSPGLAGANVLTF.

The V call is TRBV7-9, the J call TRBJ1-1; D unclear. CDR3 size: 13 residues. Trimming removed 5 bases at V and 5 bases at J, with 12 bases between. Germline CDR1 and CDR2: SEHNR and FQNEAQ (reference sequence). CDR3 nucleotide sequence: TGTGCCAGCAGCCACCGTTCGGAAACTGAAGCTTTCTTT. Amino acid sequence: CASSHRSETEAFF.

This chain uses TRBV18 with TRBJ1-6; D not certain. Germline CDR1 and CDR2: KGHSH and LQKENI. With 0 bases removed from V and 7 bases from J, the gap between germline ends came to 7 bases. There are 14 residues in the CDR3. CDR3 in amino acids: CASSPPAQNSPLHF. As DNA, the CDR3 is TGTGCCAGCTCACCACCAGCACAGAATTCACCCCTCCACTTT.

The rearrangement uses TRBV6-1 and TRBJ2-4; D tentatively reads TRBD1 or TRBD2 (7 bases each). The CDR3 runs to 14 residues. Trimming cost V 8 bases and J 5 bases, with 16 bases left between them. Germline V gene lookup returns CDR1 MNHNS and CDR2 SASEGT. The CDR3 DNA reads TGTGCCAGCCGCGGGAGACAGGGACAAAACATTCAGTACTTC. Protein sequence: CASRGRQGQNIQYF.

This chain joins TRBV20-1 and TRBJ1-5; 8 bases are a match to TRBD1. J lost 4 bases, V lost 5 bases, and 13 bases had no gene match. The CDR3 contains 16 residues. Germline V gene data show CDR1 as DFQATT and CDR2 as SNEGSKA (reference sequence). CDR3 loop: CSASQGAPYPNQPQHF. The CDR3 region has the DNA TGCAGTGCTTCTCAGGGGGCCCCATACCCTAATCAGCCCCAGCATTTT.

This clonotype appeared once. V usage is TRBV11-2 and J usage is TRBJ2-1; 8 positions match TRBD1. Unmatched junction bases numbered 10, after V lost 5 bases and J lost 4 bases. CDR3 length: 16 amino acids. The germline gives CDR1 SGHAT, CDR2 FQNNGV. The CDR3 region is CASSRPGDRSYNEQFF. DNA of the CDR3: TGTGCCAGCAGCCGACCCGGGGACAGGAGTTACAATGAGCAGTTCTTC.

The rearrangement joins TRBV2 to TRBJ2-3; D uncertain. This CDR3 spans 14 amino acids. Germline V gene sequence: CDR1 SNHLY, CDR2 FYNNEI. V lost 0 bases and J 4 bases, leaving 8 bases between the germline ends. CDR3 bases: TGTGCCAGCAGTGAAGCAGGTCTCGCAGATACGCAGTATTTT. It codes for CASSEAGLADTQYF.

V and J are TRBV5-4 and TRBJ2-5; tentative D call: TRBD1 (6 bases). The CDR3 has 14 amino acids. The V end lost 1 base, the J end lost 3 bases, and 10 bases lay between the germline ends. Looked up from germline, CDR1 is SGHNT and CDR2 is YYREEE (reference sequence). The CDR3 DNA sequence: TGTGCCAGCAGCTTGAGGGGGTCCGAAGAGACCCAGTACTTC. Amino acids: CASSLRGSEETQYF.

This clonotype was counted once. The rearrangement joins TRBV7-2 to TRBJ1-3; D is uncertain. Germline V gene lookup returns CDR1 SGHTA and CDR2 FQGNSA. Deletions cut 5 bases from V and 0 bases from J, with 8 bases between. The CDR3 extends over 14 amino acids. The CDR3 coding sequence is TGTGCCAGCAGCGTGACTTACTCTGGAAACACCATATATTTT. Translation: CASSVTYSGNTIYF.

The chain recombines TRBV5-4 with TRBJ2-3, with D possibly TRBD2 on 7 matching bases. V lost 7 bases and J 2 bases, leaving 20 bases between the germline ends. CDR3 length: 16 residues. Per germline, CDR1 SGHNT and CDR2 YYREEE (reference sequence). In DNA form, the CDR3 reads TGTGCCAGCGCGCAGGGACGGGGGGCCATCACAGATACGCAGTATTTT. Its translation is CASAQGRGAITDTQYF.

This chain connects TRBV11-3 to TRBJ2-5; D tentatively reads TRBD1 or TRBD2 (5 bases each). Trimming removed 3 bases from V and 1 base from J, with 15 bases in between. The length of the CDR3 is 16 residues. Looked up from germline, CDR1 is SGHNT and CDR2 is YENEEA. The DNA for the CDR3 is TGTGCCAGCAGCTTCGGGTCCCCAGGGACCCAAGAGACCCAGTACTTC. It yields the protein CASSFGSPGTQETQYF.

This sequence joins TRBV7-9 and TRBJ2-2, with 7 nucleotides matching TRBD1. Per germline, CDR1 SEHNR and CDR2 FQNEAQ (reference sequence). Germline trimming cut 9 bases from V and 1 base from J; bases unmatched to any gene: 11. The CDR3 loop spans 16 amino acids. CDR3 DNA sequence: TGTGCCAGTCGATCTAAAAACAGGGGGAACACCGGGGAGCTGTTTTTT. Amino acid sequence: CASRSKNRGNTGELFF.

The chain uses TRBV12-5 and TRBJ1-5, with D unresolved. CDR3 length: 14 amino acids. Between the trimmed V and J ends, which lost 2 bases and 4 bases, there was a span of 9 bases. Germline V gene sequence: CDR1 LGHNT, CDR2 FRNRAP. The DNA for the CDR3 is TGTGCTAGTGGTTTGAGGAATGGGAATCAGCCCCAGCATTTT. Translated, it gives CASGLRNGNQPQHF.

Remarks on this clonotype: The junction departs from germline at one end; a sequencing error may be responsible. The rearrangement links TRBV6-1 to TRBJ1-1, with TRBD1 as a possible D gene (5 bases). Looked up from germline, CDR1 is MNHNS and CDR2 is SASEGT. This CDR3 has 15 amino acids. The CDR3 coding sequence is TGTGCCAGCAGTGCAGGGTTTGTGCCGAACGCTGAAGCTTTCTTT. Its translation is CASSAGFVPNAEAFF.

This chain joins TRBV9 and TRBJ1-3, with unresolved D. The V gene's germline CDR1 is SGDLS and CDR2 YYNGEE. The CDR3 loop spans 14 amino acids. Between the trimmed V and J ends, which lost 4 bases and 4 bases, there was a span of 12 bases. CDR3 nucleotide sequence: TGTGCCAGCAGCCCCCAGTGGCTCGGAAACACCATATATTTT. As protein: CASSPQWLGNTIYF.